The 2 T cell receptor beta chains below all came from one sample that was sequenced in a study of metastatic and nonmetastatic thyroid tumors. Every patient was untreated before thyroid surgery. Using MiXCR, TCRdb reanalyzed the PCR reads. The table records 24,000 or so clones, roughly 23% of them present only once. Sequences were obtained from tumor tissue. The receptors were gathered from a female donor with papillary thyroid cancer or a benign thyroid nodule (not recorded which). Some clones in this sample may be carry-over from other donors' samples.

Sample share makes this clone medium-sized. The gene calls are TRBV4-2 and TRBJ2-7; D not resolved. V lost 0 bases and J lost 6, with 12 bases in between. This CDR3 region has 14 residues. From germline, CDR1 is LGHNA and CDR2 YNFKEQ. DNA for the CDR3: TGTGCCAGCAGCCAAGAAGCTAGTTCGGCCGAGCAGTACTTC. This sequence encodes CASSQEASSAEQYF.

Within the sample, this clone is medium-sized. The rearrangement uses TRBV3-1 and TRBJ2-2; the match to TRBD2 covers 7 bases. Germline CDR1 LGHDT, CDR2 YNNKEL (reference sequence). The J segment lost 6 bases and the V segment lost 4 bases, leaving 5 bases of the junction unmatched. The CDR3 consists of 14 residues. CDR3 sequence (DNA): TGTGCCAGCAGCCCCGGGACTACCGCCGGGGAGCTGTTTTTT. Its translation: CASSPGTTAGELFF.